Listed below are T cell receptor beta chains from one sample, sequenced in a study of regulatory T cells in long-lasting Graves disease. Using its own MiXCR run on the multiplex PCR reads, TCRdb lists one record per CDR3 protein. The sample records around 500,000 distinct CDR3 sequences, around 16% being singletons. This sample also belongs to another study, concerning T cells in Graves' hyperthyroidism and ophthalmopathy.

The sequences come from peripheral blood mononuclear cells (PBMCs), collected at new diagnosis, from a patient treated with antithyroid drugs. The receptor source for this set is a woman aged 40-60 years with Graves disease. The CDR3 runs from the conserved cysteine through the conserved F or W. Expanded clones get a size class; other rows say once, few or many, or leave the size out.

V gene: TRBV6-1
J gene: TRBJ1-6
clone size: NA
CDR3 protein: CASAALPWSPLHF

V gene: TRBV3-1
J gene: TRBJ1-1
clone size: many
CDR3 protein: CASSQDSRGRTEAFF

V gene: TRBV2
J gene: TRBJ1-1
clone size: many
CDR3 protein: CATSFSLGNTEAFF

V gene: TRBV7-2
J gene: TRBJ2-5
clone size: many
CDR3 protein: CASSLDLGDQETQYF

V gene: TRBV20-1
J gene: TRBJ2-3
clone size: NA
CDR3 protein: CSAREEGYADTQYF

V gene: TRBV18
J gene: TRBJ1-2
clone size: NA
CDR3 protein: CASSPADNYGYTF

V gene: TRBV5-4
J gene: TRBJ1-5
clone size: few
CDR3 protein: CASSPGQGVNQPQHF

V gene: TRBV27
J gene: TRBJ1-3
clone size: NA
CDR3 protein: CATKQRGGRSGNTIYF

V gene: TRBV20-1
J gene: TRBJ1-2
clone size: NA
CDR3 protein: CGARDGTGSRSYTF

V gene: TRBV7-3
J gene: TRBJ2-1
clone size: many
CDR3 protein: CASSPRGAVAGGLDEQFF

V gene: TRBV13
J gene: TRBJ1-2
clone size: NA
CDR3 protein: CASSVAPGGYGYTF

V gene: TRBV20-1
J gene: TRBJ2-5
clone size: few
CDR3 protein: CSARGGILETQYF

V gene: TRBV6-1
J gene: TRBJ1-3
clone size: many
CDR3 protein: CASSEQGAGNTIYF

V gene: TRBV5-1
J gene: TRBJ2-7
clone size: NA
CDR3 protein: CASSLAWQGSSYEQYF

V gene: TRBV7-6
J gene: TRBJ2-3
clone size: NA
CDR3 protein: CASSFSSRGSSDTQYF

V gene: TRBV4-1
J gene: TRBJ1-2
clone size: few
CDR3 protein: CASSQGGRTSGGYTF

V gene: TRBV28
J gene: TRBJ2-7
clone size: NA
CDR3 protein: CASSFLDRGYEQYF

V gene: TRBV3-1
J gene: TRBJ1-6
clone size: many
CDR3 protein: CASSPLSDSPLHF

V gene: TRBV3-1
J gene: TRBJ1-3
clone size: NA
CDR3 protein: CASSQPGQTNSGNTIYF

V gene: TRBV2
J gene: TRBJ1-1
clone size: many
CDR3 protein: CASRVQGNTEAFF

V gene: TRBV27
J gene: TRBJ2-4
clone size: many
CDR3 protein: CASSLASGGLAKNIQYF

V gene: TRBV10-3
J gene: TRBJ1-2
clone size: many
CDR3 protein: CAISATGYGYGYTF

V gene: TRBV10-3
J gene: TRBJ2-2
clone size: many
CDR3 protein: CAISDRGDTGELFF

V gene: TRBV6-5
J gene: TRBJ2-5
clone size: many
CDR3 protein: CASSYQFGLGETQYF

V gene: TRBV2
J gene: TRBJ2-7
clone size: many
CDR3 protein: CASSEPGRNTYEQYF

V gene: TRBV3-1
J gene: TRBJ2-3
clone size: many
CDR3 protein: CASSHTSGTDTQYF

V gene: TRBV12-3/TRBV12-4
J gene: TRBJ1-2
clone size: many
CDR3 protein: CASSYVRDSYGYTF

V gene: TRBV6-1
J gene: TRBJ2-3
clone size: many
CDR3 protein: CARYPEGDTQYF

V gene: TRBV6-5
J gene: TRBJ2-2
clone size: few
CDR3 protein: CASSYSIGGTGKGELFF

V gene: TRBV7-7
J gene: TRBJ2-5
clone size: many
CDR3 protein: CASSRPGTGGQETQYF

V gene: TRBV10-3
J gene: TRBJ1-6
clone size: NA
CDR3 protein: CAIRDQGSDSPLHF

V gene: TRBV10-3
J gene: TRBJ2-7
clone size: many
CDR3 protein: CASGLGTGTYEQYF